These T cell receptor beta chains were read from a single sample in a study of lymphopenia after photon versus proton radiotherapy. Assay used: immunoSEQ multiplex PCR; TCRdb lists only in-frame clones, some missing. The top ten hold 5.2% of the sample, which has 20,000 to 30,000 clones, more than 80% seen once. The starting material was peripheral blood, obtained from a patient treated with photon-based radiotherapy. The receptor set was obtained from a man aged 30 to 45 with gastric cancer. Both conserved end residues are part of each CDR3. The order of the fields is CDR3 DNA, CDR3 protein, J gene, V gene, clone size, D gene. A D gene is named only where the DNA matches it firmly. Clone size appears in some rows only: once, few, many, or a class for an expanded clone.

cdr3_nt: TGTGCCAGCGGGACAGGGGTGGGTCAGCCCCAGCATTTT
cdr3_aa: CASGTGVGQPQHF
j_call: TRBJ1-5
v_call: TRBV5-4
clone_size: once
d_call: TRBD1

cdr3_nt: TGCGCCAGCAGTGTGCCAGGGGGGAACTATGGCTACACCTTC
cdr3_aa: CASSVPGGNYGYTF
j_call: TRBJ1-2
v_call: TRBV10-2
clone_size: NA
d_call: TRBD1

cdr3_nt: TGTGCCAGCAGCTCAGGGGCTAGCGGGGGTAGACAAGAGACCCAGTACTTC
cdr3_aa: CASSSGASGGRQETQYF
j_call: TRBJ2-5
v_call: TRBV9
clone_size: NA
d_call: TRBD2

cdr3_nt: TGTGCCAGTAGTCCTCTAGCGGGAGGGGGCGAGCAGTTCTTC
cdr3_aa: CASSPLAGGGEQFF
j_call: TRBJ2-1
v_call: TRBV19
clone_size: NA
d_call: TRBD2

cdr3_nt: TGTGCCAGCACCAACGGGGGGGGAGAGCAGTACTTC
cdr3_aa: CASTNGGGEQYF
j_call: TRBJ2-7
v_call: TRBV7-9
clone_size: NA
d_call: TRBD2

cdr3_nt: TGCAGTGCTCCGAGGGATACGCAGTATTTT
cdr3_aa: CSAPRDTQYF
j_call: TRBJ2-3
v_call: TRBV20-1
clone_size: NA
d_call: NA

cdr3_nt: TGTGCCAGCAGTGGGGGCTTGCAGGTTTCCTACGAGCAGTACTTC
cdr3_aa: CASSGGLQVSYEQYF
j_call: TRBJ2-7
v_call: TRBV25-1
clone_size: NA
d_call: NA

cdr3_nt: TGTGCCAGCAGTTCGGGTCTGAATGAAAAACTGTTTTTT
cdr3_aa: CASSSGLNEKLFF
j_call: TRBJ1-4
v_call: TRBV6-5
clone_size: NA
d_call: NA

cdr3_nt: TGCGCCAGCAGCCCGCGGGCGGCCGACCAGAGTTCACCCCTCCACTTT
cdr3_aa: CASSPRAADQSSPLHF
j_call: TRBJ1-6
v_call: TRBV4-1
clone_size: NA
d_call: NA

cdr3_nt: TGTGCCACCGGGACAGGGATCTCCACCGGGGAGCTGTTTTTT
cdr3_aa: CATGTGISTGELFF
j_call: TRBJ2-2
v_call: TRBV6-4
clone_size: NA
d_call: TRBD1

cdr3_nt: TGTGCCAGCAGTTACCGCCTGAACACTGAAGCTTTCTTT
cdr3_aa: CASSYRLNTEAFF
j_call: TRBJ1-1
v_call: TRBV27
clone_size: NA
d_call: NA

cdr3_nt: TGCGCCAGCAGCCAAGAATCGGGAGCAGGAGAATACGAGCAGTACTTC
cdr3_aa: CASSQESGAGEYEQYF
j_call: TRBJ2-7
v_call: TRBV4-1
clone_size: NA
d_call: NA

cdr3_nt: TGTGCCAGCAGTCCCCCTGAAGTAGCGGGTCCTGACACAGATACGCAGTATTTT
cdr3_aa: CASSPPEVAGPDTDTQYF
j_call: TRBJ2-3
v_call: TRBV27
clone_size: once
d_call: TRBD2

cdr3_nt: TGCAGCGTTGAAATGTGGCAGAACACTGAAGCTTTCTTT
cdr3_aa: CSVEMWQNTEAFF
j_call: TRBJ1-1
v_call: TRBV29-1
clone_size: once
d_call: NA

cdr3_nt: TGTGCCAGCAGCTTCGGACAGGGTATCTACGAGCAGTACTTC
cdr3_aa: CASSFGQGIYEQYF
j_call: TRBJ2-7
v_call: TRBV11-2
clone_size: NA
d_call: TRBD1

cdr3_nt: TGCGCCAGCAGCTTGGCCGGGACAGGGGTGCATTCCTACAATGAGCAGTTCTTC
cdr3_aa: CASSLAGTGVHSYNEQFF
j_call: TRBJ2-1
v_call: TRBV5-1
clone_size: NA
d_call: TRBD1

cdr3_nt: TGTGCCGTCAATGAGCAGTTCTTC
cdr3_aa: CAVNEQFF
j_call: TRBJ2-1
v_call: TRBV30
clone_size: NA
d_call: NA

cdr3_nt: TGTGCCAGCATCAGGGGAATTAGGGCGCCCACCTCCTACGAGCAGTACTTC
cdr3_aa: CASIRGIRAPTSYEQYF
j_call: TRBJ2-7
v_call: TRBV11-2
clone_size: NA
d_call: NA

cdr3_nt: TGTGCCAGCAGCGCGCTGACTAGCCGGGTGGCGTTCTTC
cdr3_aa: CASSALTSRVAFF
j_call: TRBJ2-1
v_call: TRBV11-2
clone_size: NA
d_call: TRBD2

cdr3_nt: TGTGCCAGCAGCTTAATCTCTGGCTATCAGACGGACAATGAGCAGTTCTTC
cdr3_aa: CASSLISGYQTDNEQFF
j_call: TRBJ2-1
v_call: TRBV7-9
clone_size: NA
d_call: NA